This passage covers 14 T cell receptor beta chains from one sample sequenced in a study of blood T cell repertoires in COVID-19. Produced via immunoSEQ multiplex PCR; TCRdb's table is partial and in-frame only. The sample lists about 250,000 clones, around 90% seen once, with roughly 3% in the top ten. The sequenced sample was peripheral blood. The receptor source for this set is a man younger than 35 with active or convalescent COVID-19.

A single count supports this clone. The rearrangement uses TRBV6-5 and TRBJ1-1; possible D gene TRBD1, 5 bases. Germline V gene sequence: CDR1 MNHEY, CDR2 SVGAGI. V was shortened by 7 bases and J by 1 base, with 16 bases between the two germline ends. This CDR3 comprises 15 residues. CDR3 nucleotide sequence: TGTGCCAGCACTCCCTCGGGGGACCCGAACACTGAAGCTTTCTTT. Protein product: CASTPSGDPNTEAFF.

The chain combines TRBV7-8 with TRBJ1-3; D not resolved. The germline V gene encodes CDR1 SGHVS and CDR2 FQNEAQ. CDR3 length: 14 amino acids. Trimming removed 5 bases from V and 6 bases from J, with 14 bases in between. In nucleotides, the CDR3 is TGTGCCAGCAGCGTAGACCGGGTCCAAAACACCATATATTTT. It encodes CASSVDRVQNTIYF.

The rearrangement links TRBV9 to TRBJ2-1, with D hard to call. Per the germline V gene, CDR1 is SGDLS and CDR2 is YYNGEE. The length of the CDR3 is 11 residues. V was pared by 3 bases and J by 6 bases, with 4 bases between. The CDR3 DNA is TGTGCCAGCAGCGCCAGCAATGAGCAGTTCTTC. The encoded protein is CASSASNEQFF.

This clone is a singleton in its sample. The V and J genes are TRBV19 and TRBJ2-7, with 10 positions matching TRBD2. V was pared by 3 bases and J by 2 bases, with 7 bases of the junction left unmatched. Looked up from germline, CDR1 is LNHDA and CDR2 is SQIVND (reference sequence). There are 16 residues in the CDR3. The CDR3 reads CASSMRLAGIAYEQYF. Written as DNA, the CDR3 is TGTGCCAGTAGTATGAGACTAGCGGGTATAGCCTACGAGCAGTACTTC.

This CDR3 is CASSVAPSRNEQFF. The CDR3 DNA is TGTGCCAGCAGCGTAGCACCTTCGAGGAATGAGCAGTTCTTC. The V call is TRBV9, the J call TRBJ2-1; D remains unclear. Trimming stripped 0 bases from V and 7 bases from J, with 11 bases between. This CDR3 is built from 14 residues. The germline CDR1 and CDR2 sequences are SGDLS and YYNGEE.

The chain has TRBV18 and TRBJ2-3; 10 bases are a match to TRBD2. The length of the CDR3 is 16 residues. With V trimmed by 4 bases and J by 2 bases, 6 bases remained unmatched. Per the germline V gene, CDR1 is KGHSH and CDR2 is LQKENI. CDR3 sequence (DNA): TGTGCCAGCTCACGCCGGACTAGCGGTAACACAGATACGCAGTATTTT. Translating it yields CASSRRTSGNTDTQYF.

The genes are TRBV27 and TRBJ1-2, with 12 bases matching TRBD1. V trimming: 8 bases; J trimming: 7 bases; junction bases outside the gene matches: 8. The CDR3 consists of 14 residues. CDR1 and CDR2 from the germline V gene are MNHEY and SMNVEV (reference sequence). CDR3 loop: CASGTGGSLGGYTF. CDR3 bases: TGTGCCAGCGGGACAGGGGGCTCCCTCGGTGGCTACACCTTC.

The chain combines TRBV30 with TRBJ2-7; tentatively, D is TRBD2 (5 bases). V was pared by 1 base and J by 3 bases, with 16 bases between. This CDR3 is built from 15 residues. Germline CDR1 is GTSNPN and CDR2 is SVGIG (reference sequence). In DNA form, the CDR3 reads TGTGCCTGGAGTGCAAACGCTTTCCGGGGCTACGAGCAGTACTTC. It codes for CAWSANAFRGYEQYF.

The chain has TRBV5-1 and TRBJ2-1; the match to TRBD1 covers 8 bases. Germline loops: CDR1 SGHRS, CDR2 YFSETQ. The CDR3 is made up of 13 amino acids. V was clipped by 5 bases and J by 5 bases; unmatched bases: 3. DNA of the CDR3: TGCGCCAGCAGGCAGGGGGCCAACAATGAGCAGTTCTTC. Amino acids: CASRQGANNEQFF.

CDR3 sequence: CASSYSKTSAHQETQYF. The CDR3 DNA follows: TGTGCCAGCAGTTACTCGAAAACTAGCGCGCACCAAGAGACCCAGTACTTC. The V and J genes are TRBV6-2 or TRBV6-3 and TRBJ2-5; 7 nucleotides match TRBD2. Germline V gene sequence: CDR1 MNHEY, CDR2 SVGEGT. The J segment lost 0 bases and the V segment lost 0 bases, leaving 7 bases of the junction unmatched. The CDR3 consists of 17 residues.

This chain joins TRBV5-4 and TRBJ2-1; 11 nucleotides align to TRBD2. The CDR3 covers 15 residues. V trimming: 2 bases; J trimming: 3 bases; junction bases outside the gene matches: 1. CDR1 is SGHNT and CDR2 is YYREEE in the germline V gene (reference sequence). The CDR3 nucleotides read TGTGCCAGCAGCTTCACTAGCGGGAGCTACAATGAGCAGTTCTTC. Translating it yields CASSFTSGSYNEQFF. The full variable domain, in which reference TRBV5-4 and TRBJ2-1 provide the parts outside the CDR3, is ETGVTQSPTHLIKTRGQQVTLRCSSQSGHNTVSWYQQALGQGPQFIFQYYREEENGRGNFPPRFSGLQFPNYSSELNVNALELDDSALYLCASSFTSGSYNEQFFGPGTRLTVL.

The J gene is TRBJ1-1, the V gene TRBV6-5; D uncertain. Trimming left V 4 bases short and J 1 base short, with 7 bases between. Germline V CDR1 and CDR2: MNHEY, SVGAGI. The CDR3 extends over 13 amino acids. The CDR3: CASSSGTNTEAFF. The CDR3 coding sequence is TGTGCCAGCAGTTCGGGAACGAACACTGAAGCTTTCTTT.

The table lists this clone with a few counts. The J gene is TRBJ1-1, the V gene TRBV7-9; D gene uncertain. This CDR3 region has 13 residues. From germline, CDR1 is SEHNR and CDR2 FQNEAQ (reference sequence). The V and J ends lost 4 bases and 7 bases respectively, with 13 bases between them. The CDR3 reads CASSSLGGSEAFF. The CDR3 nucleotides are TGTGCCAGCAGCTCCTTGGGCGGGAGTGAAGCTTTCTTT.

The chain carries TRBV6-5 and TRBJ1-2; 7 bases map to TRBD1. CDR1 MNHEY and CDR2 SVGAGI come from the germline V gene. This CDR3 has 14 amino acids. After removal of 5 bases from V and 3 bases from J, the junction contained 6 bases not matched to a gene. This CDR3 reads CASSNQQGYYGYTF. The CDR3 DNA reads TGTGCCAGCAGTAATCAACAGGGGTACTATGGCTACACCTTC.